This is a list of T cell receptor beta chains from one sample in a study of cytomegalovirus exposure and HLA in healthy donors. Sequencing was performed with immunoSEQ multiplex PCR; in TCRdb, only in-frame clones are kept and a portion is missing. The sample comprises some 250,000 clones, about 81% of which are singletons, and under 8% rests with the top ten. Sequenced sample: PBMCs. The receptors stem from a woman between 55 and 75 years old in good health and CMV-seropositive. Both conserved end residues are part of each CDR3. D genes are given only for firm matches. For some rows the clone size is stated as once, few or many, or as a class when expanded; others skip it.

v_gene	abundance	d_gene	j_gene	CDR3aa	CDR3nt
TRBV5-1	once	TRBD1	TRBJ2-3	CASRSQGLLTDTQYF	TGCGCCAGCAGGTCACAGGGGCTTCTCACAGATACGCAGTATTTT
TRBV11-2	-	-	TRBJ2-7	CASSSIRDTSGHEQYF	TGTGCCAGCAGCTCCATCAGGGACACCTCAGGCCACGAGCAGTACTTC
TRBV19	-	TRBD1	TRBJ2-7	CASSFGQGSSYEQYF	TGTGCCAGTAGTTTTGGACAGGGAAGCTCCTACGAGCAGTACTTC
TRBV28	-	TRBD1	TRBJ1-4	CASSPGQTHFSATNEKLFF	TGTGCCAGCAGTCCGGGACAGACCCACTTTTCGGCAACTAATGAAAAACTGTTTTTT
TRBV10-1	-	-	TRBJ2-1	CASSESIDTPSYNEQFF	TGCGCCAGCAGTGAGTCGATCGACACCCCATCCTACAATGAGCAGTTCTTC
TRBV28	-	TRBD1	TRBJ1-5	CASSPPGTGGTQPQHF	TGTGCCAGCAGTCCCCCCGGGACAGGGGGGACTCAGCCCCAGCATTTT
TRBV13	-	-	TRBJ2-1	CASSLSGVVYGLDPNEQFF	TGTGCCAGCAGCTTATCAGGGGTCGTTTACGGACTAGACCCTAATGAGCAGTTCTTC
TRBV11-3	-	-	TRBJ2-1	CASSLTGTNEQFF	TGTGCCAGCAGCCTTACAGGGACAAATGAGCAGTTCTTC
TRBV7-3	-	-	TRBJ1-4	CASSLLPPGRGEKLFF	TGTGCCAGCAGCTTATTACCCCCCGGACGAGGGGAAAAACTGTTTTTT
TRBV7-2	-	TRBD2	TRBJ2-1	CASSLLAASNEQFF	TGTGCCAGCAGCTTACTAGCGGCCTCCAATGAGCAGTTCTTC
TRBV29-1	-	-	TRBJ1-2	CSVGEQGSGGYGYTF	TGCAGCGTTGGCGAACAGGGATCAGGTGGCTATGGCTACACCTTC
TRBV7-3	-	-	TRBJ2-2	CASSSGAGTNTGELFF	TGTGCCAGCAGCTCCGGGGCCGGGACTAACACCGGGGAGCTGTTTTTT
TRBV28	-	TRBD2	TRBJ2-1	CASSLAGTSGTNRVEQFF	TGTGCCAGCAGCCTCGCCGGGACTAGCGGGACCAACAGGGTTGAGCAGTTCTTC
TRBV9	-	-	TRBJ1-1	CASSPRQATGTEAFF	TGTGCCAGCAGCCCCCGTCAGGCCACGGGGACTGAAGCTTTCTTT
TRBV6-5	-	TRBD2	TRBJ2-5	CASSYSGGGETQYF	TGTGCCAGCAGTTACTCCGGCGGGGGGGAGACCCAGTACTTC
TRBV7-2	-	-	TRBJ2-2	CASSGPSRGELFF	TGTGCCAGCAGCGGACCTAGCCGCGGGGAGCTGTTTTTT
TRBV18	-	-	TRBJ2-6	CASSPEGSSGANVLTF	TGTGCCAGCTCACCAGAGGGTTCCTCTGGGGCCAACGTCCTGACTTTC
TRBV19	-	-	TRBJ2-6	CASSPGGNSGANVLTF	TGTGCCAGTAGTCCCGGAGGGAACTCTGGGGCCAACGTCCTGACTTTC
TRBV7-9	-	TRBD1	TRBJ2-1	CASSLTGGPYNEQFF	TGTGCCAGCAGTCTAACAGGGGGCCCCTACAATGAGCAGTTCTTC
TRBV5-1	-	-	TRBJ1-1	CASSLGSGNTEAFF	TGCGCCAGCAGCTTGGGGTCGGGGAACACTGAAGCTTTCTTT
TRBV27	-	TRBD1	TRBJ1-2	CASSYRGNYGYTF	TGTGCCAGCAGTTACAGGGGGAACTATGGCTACACCTTC
TRBV5-4	-	TRBD2	TRBJ2-1	CASRRAEGTSRHNEQFF	TGTGCCAGCAGGCGGGCGGAGGGGACTAGTAGGCACAATGAGCAGTTCTTC
TRBV7-9	-	-	TRBJ1-1	CASSLSLNTEAFF	TGTGCCAGCAGCTTAAGCTTGAACACTGAAGCTTTCTTT
TRBV6-1	once	TRBD1	TRBJ2-1	CASRPGQGIDGEQFF	TGTGCCAGCAGACCCGGACAGGGAATTGACGGTGAGCAGTTCTTC
TRBV7-7	-	-	TRBJ1-5	CASSLAQAVIYSNQPQHF	TGTGCCAGCAGCTTAGCGCAGGCAGTCATTTATAGCAATCAGCCCCAGCATTTT
TRBV5-6	-	-	TRBJ1-2	CASSLAGFGYTF	TGTGCCAGCAGCTTGGCCGGGTTTGGCTACACCTTC
TRBV19	-	-	TRBJ1-1	CASSITPGVTEAFF	TGTGCCAGTAGTATCACACCAGGGGTTACTGAAGCTTTCTTT
TRBV7-9	-	TRBD2	TRBJ2-3	CASSRLAGYRSHTDTQYF	TGTGCCAGCAGCAGACTAGCGGGATACAGGTCCCACACAGATACGCAGTATTTT
TRBV5-1	once	TRBD1	TRBJ2-1	CASSLERPGQGTQFF	TGCGCCAGCAGCTTGGAACGACCGGGACAGGGGACGCAGTTCTTC
TRBV5-1	-	-	TRBJ2-7	CASSRGDSYEQYF	TGCGCCAGCAGTCGCGGGGATAGCTACGAGCAGTACTTC
TRBV7-9	-	TRBD1	TRBJ1-1	CASSLWTGSTEAFF	TGTGCCAGCAGCTTATGGACAGGGTCCACTGAAGCTTTCTTT
TRBV5-4	once	-	TRBJ1-1	CASSFPGVRMNTEAFF	TGTGCCAGCAGCTTTCCAGGGGTCAGGATGAACACTGAAGCTTTCTTT
TRBV12-5	-	TRBD2	TRBJ2-7	CASGLALAGGPSEQYF	TGTGCTAGTGGTTTGGCCTTAGCGGGAGGGCCCTCCGAGCAGTACTTC
TRBV11-2	-	-	TRBJ2-7	CASSLDRGRTYEQYF	TGTGCCAGCAGCTTAGATAGGGGAAGGACCTACGAGCAGTACTTC
TRBV18	once	-	TRBJ1-2	CASSPQGNSLRSNYGYTF	TGTGCCAGCTCACCACAGGGGAACTCCCTTCGGTCTAACTATGGCTACACCTTC
TRBV18	-	-	TRBJ2-7	CASSPGQKYEQYF	TGTGCCAGCTCACCGGGGCAGAAGTACGAGCAGTACTTC
TRBV9	-	-	TRBJ1-3	CASSVQGVIKGNTIYF	TGTGCCAGCAGCGTTCAGGGTGTCATAAAAGGAAACACCATATATTTT
TRBV9	-	TRBD2	TRBJ2-5	CASSVGTSGRHQETQYF	TGTGCCAGCAGCGTAGGGACTAGCGGGCGACACCAAGAGACCCAGTACTTC
TRBV5-6	few	TRBD1	TRBJ2-2	CASSLVQGPGELFF	TGTGCCAGCAGCTTGGTACAGGGGCCCGGGGAGCTGTTTTTT
TRBV5-1	-	-	TRBJ1-5	CASSLAPLEGVLRNQPQHF	TGCGCCAGCAGCTTGGCCCCTCTGGAAGGGGTTCTACGGAATCAGCCCCAGCATTTT
TRBV2	-	-	TRBJ1-5	CASSEVGAQQPQHF	TGTGCCAGCAGTGAAGTGGGGGCCCAACAGCCCCAGCATTTT
TRBV6-6	once	TRBD2	TRBJ2-7	CASSQLAGVYEQYF	TGTGCCAGCAGCCAACTAGCGGGGGTCTACGAGCAGTACTTC
TRBV7-6	-	-	TRBJ2-5	CASSFNQETQYF	TGTGCCAGCAGCTTTAACCAAGAGACCCAGTACTTC
TRBV5-1	-	TRBD2	TRBJ2-3	CASSSTSGGDTQYF	TGCGCCAGCAGCTCGACTAGCGGAGGAGATACGCAGTATTTT
TRBV7-2	-	-	TRBJ1-3	CASSPGDSGNTIYF	TGTGCCAGCAGCCCGGGAGACTCTGGAAACACCATATATTTT
TRBV5-6	-	TRBD1	TRBJ2-3	CASSMGQGTKLTDTQYF	TGTGCCAGCAGCATGGGACAGGGGACTAAATTAACAGATACGCAGTATTTT
TRBV27	once	-	TRBJ1-2	CASSLGQNYGYTF	TGTGCCAGCAGTTTGGGACAAAACTATGGCTACACCTTC
TRBV5-1	-	TRBD2	TRBJ2-1	CASRGGTSGANNEQFF	TGCGCCAGCAGGGGGGGAACTAGCGGGGCCAACAATGAGCAGTTCTTC
TRBV28	-	-	TRBJ2-1	CASSVGTYSYNEQFF	TGTGCCAGCAGTGTTGGGACTTACTCCTACAATGAGCAGTTCTTC
TRBV5-1	-	TRBD2	TRBJ2-7	CASSLHSGSSNYEQYF	TGCGCCAGCAGCTTACACAGCGGGAGTTCCAACTACGAGCAGTACTTC
TRBV6-8	-	TRBD2	TRBJ2-1	CASSYGLANTNEQFF	TGTGCCAGCAGTTACGGACTAGCAAATACCAATGAGCAGTTCTTC
TRBV19	-	TRBD1	TRBJ1-2	CAGSGTGYGYTF	TGTGCCGGCAGTGGGACAGGATATGGCTACACCTTC
TRBV29-1	-	TRBD2	TRBJ2-3	CSALAGAGDTQYF	TGCAGCGCCTTAGCGGGAGCGGGGGATACGCAGTATTTT
TRBV2	-	-	TRBJ2-1	CASTGVYNEQFF	TGTGCCAGCACGGGGGTTTACAATGAGCAGTTCTTC
TRBV18	few	TRBD1	TRBJ1-1	CASSPNMGQANTEAFF	TGTGCCAGCTCACCCAATATGGGACAGGCGAACACTGAAGCTTTCTTT
TRBV5-4	-	-	TRBJ2-5	CASSLADRFVESQYF	TGTGCCAGCAGCTTGGCCGACCGCTTTGTGGAGTCCCAGTACTTC
TRBV18	-	TRBD2	TRBJ2-1	CASSPRTSGTNEQFF	TGTGCCAGCTCACCACGGACTAGCGGGACCAATGAGCAGTTCTTC
TRBV27	-	TRBD1	TRBJ2-1	CASSLSTQGEYNEQFF	TGTGCCAGCAGTTTATCTACGCAGGGGGAATACAATGAGCAGTTCTTC
TRBV9	-	TRBD1	TRBJ2-7	CASSVETGQYEQYF	TGTGCCAGCAGCGTAGAGACAGGGCAGTACGAGCAGTACTTC